A single sample gave rise to the 29 T cell receptor beta chains below, sequenced in a study of graft-versus-host responses after intestinal transplantation. Some clones are missing from TCRdb's copy, which holds only in-frame ones; the method was immunoSEQ multiplex PCR. Of about 94,000 clones listed, 75% to 95% are singletons. Their antigen targets remain unknown. This specimen was unstimulated CD8+ T cells sorted from spleen or lymph node cells, taken before intestinal transplant. Receptors were obtained from a human donor who received an intestinal transplant.

The chain combines TRBV15 with TRBJ2-3, with TRBD2 identical over 10 bases. This CDR3 has 17 amino acids. The germline gives CDR1 LNHNV, CDR2 YYDKDF (reference sequence). With V trimmed by 2 bases and J by 7 bases, 12 bases remained unmatched. CDR3 region: CATSRILILAGVNTQYF. DNA for the CDR3: TGTGCCACCAGCAGAATACTAATCCTAGCGGGAGTGAATACGCAGTATTTT.

The chain recombines TRBV4-1 with TRBJ2-7, with D perhaps TRBD2 (5 bases). The CDR3 is made up of 15 amino acids. Trimming removed 1 base at V and 0 bases at J, with 10 bases between. CDR1 is MGHRA, CDR2 YSYEKL, per germline. The CDR3 region has the DNA TGCGCCAGCAGCCAAGGAGAGGGTGGCTCCTACGAGCAGTACTTC. This codes for CASSQGEGGSYEQYF.

The rearrangement links TRBV6-1 to TRBJ1-5; 8 nucleotides match TRBD1. The CDR3 contains 15 residues. Trimming took 5 bases from V and 2 from J; bases not matched to a gene: 5. CDR1 and CDR2 from the germline V gene are MNHNS and SASEGT. The CDR3 here is CASSTDRDGNQPQHF. Written as DNA, the CDR3 is TGTGCCAGCAGTACGGACAGGGATGGCAATCAGCCCCAGCATTTT.

This clone was seen only once. The CDR3: CASSEEGLAGVWQFF. CDR3 bases: TGCGCCAGCAGTGAGGAGGGACTAGCGGGGGTGTGGCAGTTCTTC. The rearrangement uses TRBV10-1 and TRBJ2-1, with TRBD2 matching over 14 bases. The CDR3 is made up of 15 amino acids. V trimming: 2 bases; J trimming: 12 bases; junction bases outside the gene matches: 6. The V gene's germline CDR1 is WNHNN and CDR2 SYGVQD (reference sequence).

The chain couples TRBV5-1 to TRBJ2-7; D unclear. V lost 0 bases, J lost 5 bases, and 9 bases lay in between. The CDR3 length is 13 residues. The germline gives CDR1 SGHRS, CDR2 YFSETQ. The CDR3 DNA reads as TGCGCCAGCAGCTTGGAACGCGGTAACGAGCAGTACTTC. It codes for CASSLERGNEQYF.

This clone was seen once. This rearrangement joins TRBV5-6 to TRBJ2-1; a weak D match, TRBD1 (5 bases). This CDR3 is built from 13 residues. V was clipped by 4 bases and J by 8 bases, with 13 bases between them. CDR1 and CDR2 (germline): SGHDT, YYEEEE. The CDR3 DNA reads as TGTGCCAGCAGCCTGGGGCAGGCCCATGAGCAGTTCTTC. Its translation is CASSLGQAHEQFF.

This clone was recorded only once. The chain couples TRBV25-1 to TRBJ1-4; no definite D call. Germline assignment: CDR1 MGHDK and CDR2 SYGVNS. Trimming removed 4 bases at V and 4 bases at J, with 7 bases between. CDR3 length equals 13 residues. CDR3 coding DNA: TGTGCCAGCAGTGGGGCGTATAATGAAAAACTGTTTTTT. Translating it yields CASSGAYNEKLFF.

The J gene is TRBJ2-1, the V gene TRBV28; a weak D match, TRBD2 (5 bases). Germline V CDR1 and CDR2: MDHEN, SYDVKM. Trimming took off 5 bases at V and 3 bases at J, with 11 bases between the two ends. This CDR3 is built from 14 residues. CDR3 bases: TGTGCCAGCAGTCGGGTAGAGGGCTACAATGAGCAGTTCTTC. It codes for CASSRVEGYNEQFF.

V is TRBV27 and J is TRBJ2-2; TRBD2 aligns across 8 bases. This CDR3 region has 15 residues. The germline V gene encodes CDR1 MNHEY and CDR2 SMNVEV (reference sequence). The junction had 7 bases not matched to a gene; V was cut back by 5 bases and J by 5 bases. The CDR3 bases are TGTGCCAGCAGTCTCGGGACTAGAAAGACCGGGGAGCTGTTTTTT. The encoded protein is CASSLGTRKTGELFF.

The V call is TRBV7-9, the J call TRBJ1-5; D call uncertain. The germline V and J ends were trimmed by 2 bases and 6 bases, with 8 bases remaining between them. Germline V lookup: CDR1 SEHNR, CDR2 FQNEAQ (reference sequence). CDR3 length: 13 residues. DNA for the CDR3: TGTGCCAGCAGCTTAATCTCGGGTCAGCCCCAGCATTTT. Translating it yields CASSLISGQPQHF. Variable domain in full (rest from reference TRBV7-9 and TRBJ1-5): DTGVSQNPRHKITKRGQNVTFRCDPISEHNRLYWYRQTLGQGPEFLTYFQNEAQLEKSRLLSDRFSAERPKGSFSTLEIQRTEQGDSAMYLCASSLISGQPQHFGDGTRLSIL.

This chain links TRBV28 with TRBJ2-2, with D possibly matching TRBD2 (5 bases). CDR3 length: 17 amino acids. Germline CDR1 is MDHEN and CDR2 is SYDVKM. V was clipped by 4 bases and J by 5 bases, with 20 bases between them. CDR3 coding DNA: TGTGCCAGCAGTTCGAGGGTGTATTCCCCCGCGACCGGGGAGCTGTTTTTT. Its translation is CASSSRVYSPATGELFF.

V usage is TRBV19 and J usage is TRBJ2-5; TRBD2 aligns across 7 bases. CDR1 LNHDA and CDR2 SQIVND come from the germline V gene (reference sequence). CDR3 size: 15 residues. The junction had 11 bases not matched to a gene; V was cut back by 5 bases and J by 5 bases. The CDR3, as DNA: TGTGCCAGTAGTCCCACCCCTAGGGAGGGCGAGACCCAGTACTTC. This translates into CASSPTPREGETQYF.

The V call is TRBV4-1, the J call TRBJ2-7, with D possibly TRBD2 on 5 matching bases. V was shortened by 4 bases and J by 0 bases, with 13 bases between the two germline ends. The CDR3 sequence is 15 residues long. CDR1 and CDR2 (germline): MGHRA, YSYEKL. DNA for the CDR3: TGCGCCAGCAGCCCGTTATTGGGGAGCTCCTACGAGCAGTACTTC. This sequence encodes CASSPLLGSSYEQYF.

The table lists this clone with a count of one. The genes are TRBV10-3 and TRBJ1-2, with 7 bases matching TRBD1. CDR3 length equals 15 residues. The germline V gene encodes CDR1 ENHRY and CDR2 SYGVKD. After removal of 3 bases from V and 4 bases from J, the junction contained 8 bases not matched to a gene. As DNA, the CDR3 is TGTGCCATCAGTGACCCCGGGACAGCTATCTATGGCTACACCTTC. It is translated as CAISDPGTAIYGYTF.

The rearrangement joins TRBV19 to TRBJ2-7, with 7 bases identical to TRBD1. The CDR3 covers 12 residues. Germline CDR1 LNHDA, CDR2 SQIVND (reference sequence). The V segment lost 5 bases and the J segment 5 bases; nucleotides outside the gene matches: 3. CDR3 sequence reads: CASSAGGDEQYF. Written as DNA, the CDR3 is TGTGCCAGTAGTGCAGGGGGAGACGAGCAGTACTTC.

This chain joins TRBV28 and TRBJ1-1; D gene unclear. The CDR3 consists of 16 residues. Looked up from germline, CDR1 is MDHEN and CDR2 is SYDVKM. Deletions cut 4 bases from V and 0 bases from J, with 15 bases between. CDR3 amino acids: CASSSVGVLLNTEAFF. In nucleotides, the CDR3 is TGTGCCAGCAGTTCCGTTGGAGTCCTATTGAACACTGAAGCTTTCTTT.

The rearrangement uses TRBV5-1 and TRBJ2-2, with 9 nucleotides matching TRBD1. The trim removed 0 bases at V and 3 bases at J, leaving 6 bases unmatched. The germline gives CDR1 SGHRS, CDR2 YFSETQ. The CDR3 extends over 17 amino acids. The CDR3 DNA reads as TGCGCCAGCAGCTTGGATCCGGGACAGGGCTACACCGGGGAGCTGTTTTTT. Amino acid sequence: CASSLDPGQGYTGELFF.

CDR3 loop: CASSEIAPHLAGNTIYF. CDR3 bases: TGTGCCAGCAGTGAAATCGCGCCCCACCTCGCTGGAAACACCATATATTTT. The chain joins TRBV2 to TRBJ1-3; D is uncertain. V dropped 2 bases and J dropped 2 bases, with 16 bases sitting between them. There are 17 residues in the CDR3. The germline V gene has CDR1 SNHLY and CDR2 FYNNEI.

The rearrangement links TRBV7-9 to TRBJ1-5; D not certain. This CDR3 is 14 amino acids long. The V end was cut by 6 bases, the J end by 1 base, with 10 bases between. Germline lookup yields CDR1 SEHNR and CDR2 FQNEAQ (reference sequence). CDR3 loop: CASSIGGSNQPQHF. CDR3 DNA sequence: TGTGCCAGCAGTATTGGAGGGAGCAATCAGCCCCAGCATTTT.

This chain connects TRBV29-1 to TRBJ2-7, with 8 nucleotides matching TRBD2. J was trimmed by 7 bases and V by 5 bases; bases with no gene match: 7. The CDR3 sequence is 12 residues long. Germline CDR1 SQVTM, CDR2 ANQGSEA. CDR3 DNA: TGCAGCGTTCTCGCGGGAGGAAGGGAGCAGTACTTC. It translates to CSVLAGGREQYF.

This chain uses TRBV27 with TRBJ2-4; 8 bases map to TRBD2. Trimming took 1 base from V and 7 from J; bases not matched to a gene: 6. Germline CDR1 reads MNHEY; CDR2 reads SMNVEV (reference sequence). The CDR3 consists of 15 residues. The CDR3 nucleotides are TGTGCCAGCAGTTTATTGGGGACTAGTTTTAACATTCAGTACTTC. This sequence encodes CASSLLGTSFNIQYF.

The chain links TRBV7-9 to TRBJ2-2; D uncertain. Germline loops: CDR1 SEHNR, CDR2 FQNEAQ (reference sequence). V was trimmed by 5 bases and J by 5 bases, leaving 9 bases between them. The CDR3 totals 13 residues. CDR3: CASSATETGELFF. CDR3 DNA sequence: TGTGCCAGCAGCGCCACAGAGACCGGGGAGCTGTTTTTT.

This clone was seen only once. The rearrangement uses TRBV10-1 and TRBJ2-1, with TRBD1 matching over 10 bases. CDR3 length: 16 residues. In germline, CDR1 is WNHNN, CDR2 SYGVQD (reference sequence). The V gene end was trimmed by 4 bases and the J gene end by 1 base; junction bases not matched to a gene: 4. The CDR3, as DNA: TGCGCCAGCAGTGGGCAGGGACAGGGGTCCTACAATGAGCAGTTCTTC. It encodes CASSGQGQGSYNEQFF.

The chain carries TRBV6-1 and TRBJ2-7, with D possibly being TRBD2 (5 bases). This CDR3 spans 16 amino acids. The V end was cut by 4 bases, the J end by 2 bases, with 18 bases between. CDR1 is MNHNS, CDR2 SASEGT, per germline. The CDR3 DNA is TGTGCCAGCAGTGTCGGGGTCACCCTTACCCCCTACGAGCAGTACTTC. Its protein is CASSVGVTLTPYEQYF.

The J gene is TRBJ2-7, the V gene TRBV9, with a tentative D call TRBD1 (6 bases). The CDR3 is 15 residues long. Trimming shortened V by 4 bases and J by 0 bases, and 14 bases separated the two germline ends. The germline CDR1 and CDR2 sequences are SGDLS and YYNGEE. The CDR3 loop is CASSPGEPLSYEQYF. CDR3 nucleotides: TGTGCCAGCAGCCCAGGGGAACCTCTCTCCTACGAGCAGTACTTC.

The CDR3 loop reads CASSLGDTAYEQYF. The CDR3 nucleotides are TGTGCCAGCAGCTTAGGGGACACAGCCTACGAGCAGTACTTC. This chain uses TRBV7-9 with TRBJ2-7; weak D call: TRBD1 (6 bases). From germline, CDR1 is SEHNR and CDR2 FQNEAQ (reference sequence). CDR3 size: 14 residues. The V end was cut by 1 base, the J end by 2 bases, with 9 bases between.

This chain connects TRBV7-2 to TRBJ1-6; a weak D match, TRBD1 (5 bases). Germline V gives CDR1 SGHTA, CDR2 FQGNSA. The CDR3 consists of 16 residues. V was shortened by 5 bases and J by 9 bases, with 20 bases between the two germline ends. The CDR3 coding sequence is TGTGCCAGCAGCCCAACAGGCTCAACGCCGGGTTCACCCCTCCACTTT. It translates to CASSPTGSTPGSPLHF.

This rearrangement joins TRBV11-3 to TRBJ2-3; 13 nucleotides match TRBD2. V dropped 3 bases and J dropped 6; count of bases not matched to a gene: 6. Germline V lookup: CDR1 SGHNT, CDR2 YENEEA. The CDR3 covers 16 residues. The CDR3 DNA reads TGTGCCAGCAGCTTCCGAACTAGCGGGGGGGACGATACGCAGTATTTT. As protein: CASSFRTSGGDDTQYF. Looking up the rest from reference TRBV11-3 and TRBJ2-3 gives the full variable domain: EAGVVQSPRYKIIEKKQPVAFWCNPISGHNTLYWYLQNLGQGPELLIRYENEEAVDDSQLPKDRFSAERLKGVDSTLKIQPAELGDSAVYLCASSFRTSGGDDTQYFGPGTRLTVL.

This clone turned up a few times. The chain carries TRBV5-4 and TRBJ2-1; D is undetermined. This CDR3 has 11 amino acids. Germline values: CDR1 SGHNT, CDR2 YYREEE (reference sequence). V lost 3 bases and J lost 10, with 8 bases in between. The CDR3 coding sequence is TGTGCCAGCAGCTCTTATGAGGAGCAGTTCTTC. Its translation: CASSSYEEQFF.